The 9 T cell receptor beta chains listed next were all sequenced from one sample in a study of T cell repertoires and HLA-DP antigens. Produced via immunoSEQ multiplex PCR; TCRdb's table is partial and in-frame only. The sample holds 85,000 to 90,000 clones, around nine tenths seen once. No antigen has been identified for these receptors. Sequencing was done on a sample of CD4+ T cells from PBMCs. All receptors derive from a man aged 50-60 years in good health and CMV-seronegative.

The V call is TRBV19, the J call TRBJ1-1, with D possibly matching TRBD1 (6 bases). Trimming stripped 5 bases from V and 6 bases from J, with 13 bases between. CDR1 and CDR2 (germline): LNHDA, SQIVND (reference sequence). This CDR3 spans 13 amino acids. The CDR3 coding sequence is TGTGCCAGTAGTCAAGGGGGGTGGGCTGAAGCTTTCTTT. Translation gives CASSQGGWAEAFF.

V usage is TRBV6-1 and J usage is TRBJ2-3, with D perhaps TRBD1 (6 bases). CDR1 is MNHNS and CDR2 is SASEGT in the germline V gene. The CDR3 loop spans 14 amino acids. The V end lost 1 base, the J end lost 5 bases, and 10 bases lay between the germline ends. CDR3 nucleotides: TGTGCCAGCAGTGAAGATAGGGGGTTAGATACGCAGTATTTT. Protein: CASSEDRGLDTQYF.

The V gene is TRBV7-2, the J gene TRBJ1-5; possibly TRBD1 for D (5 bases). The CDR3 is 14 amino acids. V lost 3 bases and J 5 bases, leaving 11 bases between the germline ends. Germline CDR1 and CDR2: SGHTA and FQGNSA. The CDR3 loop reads CASSFQGGDQPQHF. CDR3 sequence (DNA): TGTGCCAGCAGCTTTCAAGGAGGGGATCAGCCCCAGCATTTT.

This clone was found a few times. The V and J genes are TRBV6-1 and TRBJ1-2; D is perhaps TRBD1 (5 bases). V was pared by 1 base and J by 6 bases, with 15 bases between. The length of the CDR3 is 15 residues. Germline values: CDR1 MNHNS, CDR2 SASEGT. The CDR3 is CASSEGVAAGDGYTF. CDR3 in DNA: TGTGCCAGCAGTGAAGGCGTCGCGGCGGGGGATGGCTACACCTTC.

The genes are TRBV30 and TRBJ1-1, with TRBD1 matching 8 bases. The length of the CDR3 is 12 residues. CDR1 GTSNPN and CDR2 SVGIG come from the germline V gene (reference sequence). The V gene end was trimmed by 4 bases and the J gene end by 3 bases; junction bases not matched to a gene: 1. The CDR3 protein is CAWMDRDTEAFF. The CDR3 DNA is TGTGCCTGGATGGACAGGGACACTGAAGCTTTCTTT.

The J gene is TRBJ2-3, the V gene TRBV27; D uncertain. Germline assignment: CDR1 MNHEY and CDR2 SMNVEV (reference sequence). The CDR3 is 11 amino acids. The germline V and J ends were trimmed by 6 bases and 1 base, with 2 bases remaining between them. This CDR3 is CASRRTDTQYF. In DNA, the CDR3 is TGTGCCAGCAGGCGCACAGATACGCAGTATTTT.

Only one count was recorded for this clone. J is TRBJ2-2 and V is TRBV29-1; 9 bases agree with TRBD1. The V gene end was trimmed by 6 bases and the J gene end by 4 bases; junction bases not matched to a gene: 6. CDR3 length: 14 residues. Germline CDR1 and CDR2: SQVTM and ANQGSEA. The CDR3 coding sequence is TGCAGCGTCGGACAGGGGTCCTCCACCGGGGAGCTGTTTTTT. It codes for CSVGQGSSTGELFF.

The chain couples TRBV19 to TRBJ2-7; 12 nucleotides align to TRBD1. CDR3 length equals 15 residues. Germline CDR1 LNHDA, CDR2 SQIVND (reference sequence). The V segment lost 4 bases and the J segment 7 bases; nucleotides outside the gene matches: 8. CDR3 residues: CASSRPGQGAREQYF. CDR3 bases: TGTGCCAGTAGTAGACCGGGACAGGGGGCTCGGGAGCAGTACTTC.

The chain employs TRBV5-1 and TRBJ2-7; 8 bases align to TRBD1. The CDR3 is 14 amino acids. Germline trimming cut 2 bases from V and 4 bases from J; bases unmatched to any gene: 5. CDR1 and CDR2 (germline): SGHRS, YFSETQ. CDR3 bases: TGCGCCAGCAGCTTTTCAGGGGGCCCGTACGAGCAGTACTTC. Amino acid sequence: CASSFSGGPYEQYF.